The text below deals with one TCR beta chain. The table lists this clone with a count of one. This clone's antigen is unknown. Within one base of it there is no much larger clone, and no base qualities were kept. The cohort was made up of roughly 670 healthy bone marrow donors. At the time of sampling, all cohort members were nominally healthy, though unrecorded immune exposures were likely present. The donor was CMV seronegative and belonged to the group of over 300 seronegative cohort members. Every donor gave a peripheral blood sample, and the peripheral blood mononuclear cells from that sample were used for TCR beta sequencing. Genomic DNA extraction from the blood cell samples was performed with the Qiagen DNeasy Blood Extraction Kit. This entry belongs to a study of cytomegalovirus exposure and HLA in healthy donors (dated by TCRdb to 2016 to 2017). Regarding the complete study: An earlier analysis of approximately 550 of the donors reported more than 250 Gb of sequence data and about 100 million unique TCR beta sequences from some 180 million T cells. An early release covering roughly 600 HLA-typed donors comprised approximately 300 gigabases of sequencing data and about 90 million unique TCR sequences. Among the approximately 400 genotyped donors, around 81% belonged to the genetic ancestry cluster associated with self-reported Caucasian donors. The aim of the study was to test whether cataloging public T cell receptors could identify signatures of past pathogen exposure. The T cell repertoires of 666 subjects were profiled by immunosequencing and related to cytomegalovirus serostatus. A separate validation cohort of 100 to 150 different subjects was used in addition to the 666-subject first cohort. High-throughput TCR immunosequencing, statistical association of individual TCRs with disease status, and machine learning were combined to predict cytomegalovirus infection status. To study patterns of TCR occurrence, a later analysis re-analyzed previously published TCR beta repertoires from hundreds of donors and added high-resolution HLA genotyping. The later analysis used no new phenotypic data to find candidate immune exposures, relying instead on TCR beta sequences and their occurrence across donors. An earlier analysis of 587 of the donors used high-throughput TCR beta sequencing to judge whether each TCR beta V gene segment behaved as functional or pseudogenic. Donor age, sex, ethnicity and CMV serostatus were collected together with the repertoire data. Genome-wide SNP genotypes for about three fifths of the 666 donors were used in a later genetic analysis, which treated that subset as a discovery cohort. Every discovery cohort repertoire had been produced on one sequencing platform. HLA typing covered class I and class II loci at four-digit resolution. Typing coverage varied by locus: roughly 620-630 donors for A, B, C, DRB1 and DQB1; about 520 for DQA1; 606 for DPA1; 450 to 480 for DPB1. Four to six DR-DQ haplotypes were handled as single units for association and clustering, since linkage in the cohort was strong. Among roughly 400 genotyped donors of the cohort, an average of roughly 230,000 unique TCR beta nucleotide sequences was sequenced per donor, of which about 19% were non-productive. Overall results and qualifications from the work: Most CMV-associated TCR beta chains appeared to be HLA-restricted in a later analysis, and the HLA associations seemed to be driven largely by CMV exposure. CMV serostatus was the only immune exposure information available for the cohort. When HLA alleles, especially DR and DQ, strongly co-occurred, TCR associations were difficult to assign to individual alleles. A cluster of highly shared sequence variants was judged likely to represent a technical artifact of the sequencing pipeline. A later genetic analysis associated a missense DCLRE1C variant with V-gene and J-gene trimming of TCR beta chains, and an independent cohort replicated the association. The cohort was sequenced for TCR beta chains only, and without alpha or paired-chain data the features that could be detected were limited. In an earlier analysis of some 550 of the donors, most TCR beta V segments were observed in productive rearrangements about 90% or about 30% of the time, broadly matching IMGT annotations. The presence/absence analyses assumed that sequencing depth was roughly uniform across donors, and that assumption may not be true. HLA typing was unavailable for some donors at each locus, so association tests used only the typed subset. A further reported finding was that TCR beta sequences accurately predicted the HLA-A and HLA-B alleles for most subjects in the first cohort. In a later analysis, HLA-associated TCR beta chains were found to be more clonally expanded and to have lower generation probabilities than equally common non-associated chains. The authors suggested that the approach could potentially be extended to other disease states and immunological phenotypes. While some public TCRs were present in many individuals, most TCR sequences turned up only very rarely across donors. Correlated functional status among segregating V segments might be attributable to linkage disequilibrium, but an unknown experimental factor could not be ruled out. Some IMGT-functional V segments, including TRBV6-2 and TRBV6-3, could not be distinguished by the 87-base-pair reads and were therefore excluded. In a later genetic analysis, fewer N-insertions in productive TCRs were reported among donors in an Asian-associated ancestry cluster than the roughly 710-donor mean. The classifier was reported to diagnose cytomegalovirus status with high specificity and sensitivity in both the original cohort and the validation cohort. In vitro tests confirmed that a few of the cytomegalovirus-associated TCR beta chains recognize cytomegalovirus antigens. A later analysis reported that several top co-occurrence clusters appeared linked to parvovirus B19, influenza, CMV and Epstein-Barr virus. In a later analysis, some 18,000 TCR beta sequences were associated with specific HLA alleles at a false discovery rate of 0.05. Because counts were too low, some 16 rarely observed V segments, including chromosome 9 orphons, were excluded from the earlier analysis of 587 of the donors. In a later analysis, TCR association rates were found to vary across HLA loci, with the most associated TCRs seen for DRB1 alleles and the fewest for HLA-C alleles. In the study, around 150 TCR beta chains were listed as associated with cytomegalovirus.

Preparation of the library involved the immunoSEQ multiplex PCR assay. For the multiplex PCR, a mixture combining 60 forward primers for TCR Vbeta segments and 13 reverse primers for TCR Jbeta segments was used. The CDR3 region of rearranged TCR beta genes was amplified from genomic DNA with a multiplex PCR assay. Amplified TCR beta libraries were sequenced as 87-base-pair reads on the Illumina HiSeq System. The study's processing was this. A later analysis counted some 74 million unique TCR beta chains across the 666 repertoires, and around 9.9 million of these chains were shared by at least two donors. Raw reads were error-corrected and collapsed into unique sequences by a nearest-neighbor algorithm in which closely related sequences were merged to remove PCR and sequencing errors. To assign V, D and J gene segments, CDR3 sequences were aligned to IMGT reference sequences. For a sequence to be retained, at least a six-nucleotide match to both a V gene segment and a J gene segment was required. Rearrangements were called productive when the CDR3 lacked stop codons and stayed in frame with V and J; all others were non-productive. Following IMGT convention, CDR3 was defined as the stretch from the second conserved V-encoded cysteine to the conserved J-encoded phenylalanine. Sequences without an unambiguous match to a single V gene segment were excluded from the earlier analysis of about 600 of the donors. An earlier analysis of several hundred of the donors classified V segments as functional when productive rearrangements were above 56.7% and as segregating when the standard deviation between donors was above 5%. A statistical classification framework was built to diagnose cytomegalovirus status from the catalog of TCR beta chain sequences. In a later analysis, TCR nucleotide sequences were compared against IMGT/GENE-DB human TR gene sequences so that V and J genes could be assigned. In a later analysis, CDR3 sequences and most-parsimonious VDJ recombination scenarios were assigned using the TCRdist pipeline. In a later analysis, every TCR beta chain was defined by the combination of its CDR3 amino acid sequence and its V-gene family, and reads without a unique V-gene family were dropped. To address suspected cross-contamination and a sequencing artifact, a later analysis removed 450 to 700 highly shared, low-generation-probability nucleotide sequences. For each public chain, a later analysis derived a clonal expansion index from normalized ranks of inferred template counts within each repertoire. In a later analysis, generation probabilities were computed with a VDJ recombination model fitted to out-of-frame rearrangements, and the resulting probabilities were checked against IGoR. In a later analysis, TCR-TCR, TCR-HLA and TCR-CMV co-occurrence was scored with hypergeometric tests, and a repertoire-size bias correction was applied to TCR pairs. False discovery rates were estimated in a later analysis by permuting HLA or CMV assignments 20 times. A later analysis grouped co-occurring TCRs with DBSCAN, adding TCRdist sequence similarity when clustering within HLA-allele-positive subsets. Repertoires with fewer than 30,000 or more than 120,000 public chains were left out of co-occurrence clustering, as were four to six repertoires with anomalous nucleotide sharing. Sourced from immuneACCESS, this table was stored by TCRdb with only in-frame sequences that have V and J called. A share of the clones is absent; for the studies checked, an unresolved V gene accounts for under half, and the remainder has no known explanation. V, J and clone size are taken as reported in that table, and D and trimming were inferred from the DNA itself. The sample table holds roughly 150,000 clones, of which just over 75% were seen once. Around 1% of the sample goes to the ten largest clones.

As encoded in the germline V gene, CDR1 is SQVTM while CDR2 is ANQGSEA. Compared with germline, V lacks 5 bases and J lacks 4 bases; bases without a gene match: 3. Inclusive of the bounding cysteine and phenylalanine, the CDR3 is 13 residues long. CDR3 DNA is the only sequence kept; it has 39 bases, read in frame from the first base. The sequence joins TRBV29-1 to TRBJ2-1, with TRBD2 identical over 9 junction bases. The sequence was obtained from a woman aged 40 to 50 in good health and CMV-seronegative. Material for sequencing was PBMCs. The CDR3 here reads CSVLAGPYNEQFF. The sequence in DNA is TGCAGCGTTCTAGCGGGACCGTACAATGAGCAGTTCTTC.